This entry lists 8 T cell receptor beta chains sequenced from one sample in a study of early T cells in non-severe SARS-CoV-2 infection. TCRdb analysed the 5' RACE reads with MiXCR anew, one entry per CDR3 protein. The data contain around 47,000 distinct CDR3 sequences, roughly 12% of them seen just once; the ten biggest clones take up roughly a fifth. Specimen: whole blood. The source of these receptors is an adult who was a healthcare worker with PCR-confirmed SARS-CoV-2 infection or an uninfected control (not recorded which).

This clonotype was counted many times. The chain joins TRBV6-2 or TRBV6-3 to TRBJ2-1, with TRBD2 identical over 10 bases. J lost 7 bases, V lost 5 bases, and 11 bases had no gene match. The germline V gene has CDR1 MNHEY and CDR2 SVGEGT. The CDR3 loop spans 16 amino acids. The CDR3 loop is CASSPIAGGKSNEQFF. Here the CDR3 DNA reads TGTGCCAGCAGTCCAATAGCGGGAGGAAAGAGTAATGAGCAGTTCTTC.

In this sample, this clonotype turned up many times. The chain couples TRBV28 to TRBJ2-3; D uncertain. Trimming took 7 bases from V and 0 from J, leaving 5 bases between them. Germline CDR1 and CDR2: MDHEN and SYDVKM. This CDR3 contains 12 residues. The CDR3 loop is CASTTSTDTQYF. CDR3 bases: TGTGCCAGCACGACTAGCACAGATACGCAGTATTTT. Looking up the rest from reference TRBV28 and TRBJ2-3 gives the full variable domain: DVKVTQSSRYLVKRTGEKVFLECVQDMDHENMFWYRQDPGLGLRLIYFSYDVKMKEKGDIPEGYSVSREKKERFSLILESASTNQTSMYLCASTTSTDTQYFGPGTRLTVL.

The chain is built from TRBV7-6 and TRBJ1-1, with no clear D. V shed 3 bases and J shed 1 base, with 15 bases lying between them. This CDR3 has 16 residues. Germline V CDR1 and CDR2: SGHVS, FNYEAQ. CDR3 region: CASSFGSHNSNTEAFF. In DNA, the CDR3 is TGTGCCAGCAGCTTTGGCAGCCATAACTCGAACACTGAAGCTTTCTTT.

This rearrangement joins TRBV5-5 to TRBJ1-4; 9 nucleotides line up with TRBD1. Germline-derived CDR1 and CDR2 are SGHKS and YYEKEE (reference sequence). The V gene end was trimmed by 4 bases and the J gene end by 7 bases; junction bases not matched to a gene: 8. CDR3 size: 15 residues. As DNA, the CDR3 is TGTGCCAGCAGCCCGACCGGGACAGGGAGTGAAAAACTGTTTTTT. Its translation: CASSPTGTGSEKLFF.

The chain combines TRBV6-5 with TRBJ2-7; 9 bases agree with TRBD2. V was clipped by 2 bases and J by 6 bases; unmatched bases: 11. This CDR3 is built from 16 residues. From germline, CDR1 is MNHEY and CDR2 SVGAGI. The DNA for the CDR3 is TGTGCCAGCAGTTACGGTAGCGGGAGAAACCCTTTCGAGCAGTACTTC. Translating it yields CASSYGSGRNPFEQYF.

V and J are TRBV12-3 or TRBV12-4 and TRBJ2-1; TRBD2 aligns across 9 bases. This CDR3 region has 14 residues. J lost 7 bases, V lost 6 bases, and 7 bases had no gene match. The CDR3 reads CASRVSGSRNEQFF. CDR3 nucleotide sequence: TGTGCCAGCAGAGTTAGCGGGAGTCGGAATGAGCAGTTCTTC.

The chain uses TRBV7-2 and TRBJ2-7; TRBD2 aligns across 8 bases. The CDR3 has 16 residues. Germline CDR1 SGHTA, CDR2 FQGNSA. Trimming cost V 3 bases and J 4 bases; bases outside gene matches: 11. The DNA of the CDR3 is TGTGCCAGCAGCTTTGGGAAAAGCGGGAGTGGTTACGAGCAGTACTTC. Encoded protein: CASSFGKSGSGYEQYF. Full variable domain (rest looked up from reference TRBV7-2 and TRBJ2-7): GAGVSQSPSNKVTEKGKDVELRCDPISGHTALYWYRQSLGQGLEFLIYFQGNSAPDKSGLPSDRFSAERTGGSVSTLTIQRTQQEDSAVYLCASSFGKSGSGYEQYFGPGTRLTVT.

This clonotype was counted ten times or more. The rearrangement uses TRBV6-6 and TRBJ1-5, with D maybe TRBD1 (5 bases). Germline-derived CDR1 and CDR2 are MNHNY and SVGAGI (reference sequence). The V and J ends lost 2 bases and 6 bases respectively, with 11 bases between them. CDR3 size: 14 residues. The CDR3 region has the DNA TGTGCCAGCAGTTACGGCCAGGGCAGTCAGCCCCAGCATTTT. Amino acid sequence: CASSYGQGSQPQHF.